Presented here are 27 T cell receptor beta chains from one specimen sequenced in a study of cytomegalovirus exposure and HLA in healthy donors (dated by TCRdb to the late 2010s). Libraries were constructed by the immunoSEQ multiplex PCR assay. For the multiplex PCR, a mixture combining 60 forward primers for TCR Vbeta segments and 13 reverse primers for TCR Jbeta segments was used. The table comes from immuneACCESS by way of TCRdb, which keeps in-frame sequences with V and J called. Part of the clones is missing from these tables; in studies checked, under half for an unresolved V gene and the rest for unknown reasons. This sample's table carries more than 70,000 clones. Roughly 1.5% of the sample belongs to the ten largest clones. Specimen: PBMCs. Receptors originate from a woman in her fifties or sixties in good health and CMV-seronegative.

The chain is built from TRBV5-1 and TRBJ2-3, with 14 bases that match TRBD2. CDR3 length: 15 amino acids. Losses at the gene ends were 7 bases for V and 4 bases for J; bases not matched to a gene: 5. The V gene's germline CDR1 is SGHRS and CDR2 YFSETQ. The CDR3 coding sequence is TGCGCCAGCCGGACTAGCGGGAGGCTATCAGATACGCAGTATTTT. This sequence encodes CASRTSGRLSDTQYF. The full variable domain, completed using reference TRBV5-1 and TRBJ2-3, is KAGVTQTPRYLIKTRGQQVTLSCSPISGHRSVSWYQQTPGQGLQFLFEYFSETQRNKGNFPGRFSGRQFSNSRSEMNVSTLELGDSALYLCASRTSGRLSDTQYFGPGTRLTVL.

The V call is TRBV18, the J call TRBJ1-1; TRBD1 is a possible D gene (6 bases). CDR3 length: 15 residues. V gave up 3 bases and J gave up 1 base, with 12 bases separating them. From germline, CDR1 is KGHSH and CDR2 LQKENI. The CDR3 region has the DNA TGTGCCAGCTCACCGAGGGACATCGGGAACACTGAAGCTTTCTTT. Amino acid sequence: CASSPRDIGNTEAFF.

The chain has TRBV19 and TRBJ2-3; 7 nucleotides agree with TRBD1. After removal of 5 bases from V and 3 bases from J, the junction contained 2 bases not matched to a gene. CDR1 is LNHDA and CDR2 is SQIVND in the germline V gene (reference sequence). There are 13 residues in the CDR3. CDR3 loop: CASSSRGTDTQYF. DNA for the CDR3: TGTGCCAGTAGTTCCAGGGGGACAGATACGCAGTATTTT.

The chain has TRBV18 and TRBJ1-1; no definite D call. V dropped 1 base and J dropped 0 bases, with 6 bases sitting between them. The CDR3 contains 14 residues. The germline CDR1 and CDR2 sequences are KGHSH and LQKENI. The CDR3 nucleotides read TGTGCCAGCTCACCACAAACGGTGAACACTGAAGCTTTCTTT. It codes for CASSPQTVNTEAFF.

The V gene is TRBV7-9, the J gene TRBJ1-6, with D tentatively TRBD1 (5 bases). CDR1 is SEHNR and CDR2 is FQNEAQ in the germline V gene (reference sequence). The CDR3 consists of 14 residues. Trimming shortened V by 1 base and J by 11 bases, and 12 bases separated the two germline ends. As DNA, the CDR3 is TGTGCCAGCAGCTTAGGTGCAGGGTGGACACCCCTCCACTTT. Translation: CASSLGAGWTPLHF.

The chain couples TRBV29-1 to TRBJ2-7, with 8 nucleotides matching TRBD2. Looked up from germline, CDR1 is SQVTM and CDR2 is ANQGSEA. After removal of 5 bases from V and 5 bases from J, the junction contained 5 bases not matched to a gene. CDR3 length equals 12 residues. The CDR3, as DNA: TGCAGCGTTCAAGCGGGAGTCGACGAGCAGTACTTC. Translating gives CSVQAGVDEQYF.

The rearrangement uses TRBV5-1 and TRBJ2-2, with TRBD2 matching over 11 bases. The CDR3 totals 18 residues. V lost 3 bases, J lost 5 bases, and 12 bases stayed unmatched. CDR1 SGHRS and CDR2 YFSETQ come from the germline V gene. This CDR3 reads CASSSYPGLAGGTGELFF. CDR3 in DNA: TGCGCCAGCAGCTCATACCCGGGATTAGCGGGAGGGACCGGGGAGCTGTTTTTT.

The J gene is TRBJ1-6, the V gene TRBV15; tentative D call: TRBD1 (6 bases). Germline V CDR1 and CDR2: LNHNV, YYDKDF (reference sequence). The V end lost 0 bases, the J end lost 8 bases, and 11 bases lay between the germline ends. The CDR3 totals 15 residues. Here the CDR3 DNA reads TGTGCCACCAGCAGAGATGGACAGTCGGATTCACCCCTCCACTTT. This translates into CATSRDGQSDSPLHF.

V gene TRBV4-2 combines with J gene TRBJ2-1; possible D gene TRBD1, 6 bases. Germline-derived CDR1 and CDR2 are LGHNA and YNFKEQ. V lost 0 bases, J lost 6 bases, and 9 bases lay in between. The CDR3 loop spans 14 amino acids. CDR3 nucleotides: TGTGCCAGCAGCCAAGACAGGGGAATCAATGAGCAGTTCTTC. As protein: CASSQDRGINEQFF.

J is TRBJ1-2 and V is TRBV11-2; tentative D call: TRBD1 (6 bases). This CDR3 contains 12 residues. CDR1 is SGHAT and CDR2 is FQNNGV in the germline V gene. Deletions cut 5 bases from V and 8 bases from J, with 12 bases between. The CDR3 loop reads CASSLQGSGYTF. CDR3 DNA: TGTGCCAGCAGCCTACAGGGTTCCGGCTACACCTTC.

The gene calls are TRBV28 and TRBJ1-2; D unresolved. This CDR3 is 11 amino acids long. Per the germline V gene, CDR1 is MDHEN and CDR2 is SYDVKM. V lost 3 bases, J lost 4 bases, and 3 bases lay in between. The CDR3 loop is CASSFGYGYTF. The CDR3 DNA reads TGTGCCAGCAGTTTCGGCTATGGCTACACCTTC.

This chain uses TRBV4-3 with TRBJ1-1; tentative D call: TRBD1 (5 bases). CDR1 and CDR2 (germline): LGHNA, YSLEER. V lost 0 bases and J 3 bases, leaving 8 bases between the germline ends. This CDR3 comprises 14 residues. CDR3 coding DNA: TGCGCCAGCAGCCAAGATCAGGGTTACACTGAAGCTTTCTTT. Its protein product is CASSQDQGYTEAFF.

This chain links TRBV5-4 with TRBJ1-1, with a weak D call TRBD1 (5 bases). The CDR3 spans 12 residues. Germline-derived CDR1 and CDR2 are SGHNT and YYREEE (reference sequence). The germline V and J ends were trimmed by 7 bases and 4 bases, with 11 bases remaining between them. CDR3 sequence (DNA): TGTGCCAGCGTGACAGACGGCACTGAAGCTTTCTTT. Translating gives CASVTDGTEAFF.

V and J are TRBV6-5 and TRBJ2-7; 9 bases fit TRBD1. V lost 3 bases, J lost 4 bases, and 7 bases stayed unmatched. This CDR3 contains 15 residues. CDR1 and CDR2 (germline): MNHEY, SVGAGI. Here the CDR3 reads CASSYSGTGPYEQYF. The CDR3 bases are TGTGCCAGCAGTTATTCCGGGACAGGGCCGTACGAGCAGTACTTC.

The V call is TRBV6-5, the J call TRBJ1-5; perhaps TRBD1 as D (5 bases). The CDR3 is 13 residues long. CDR1 is MNHEY and CDR2 is SVGAGI in the germline V gene. V was trimmed by 5 bases and J by 6 bases, leaving 11 bases between them. CDR3 sequence (DNA): TGTGCCAGCAGTCAGTTAAGGGGTCAGCCCCAGCATTTT. It is translated as CASSQLRGQPQHF.

V is TRBV7-3 and J is TRBJ2-5, with 7 bases aligning to TRBD2. This CDR3 spans 11 amino acids. CDR1 and CDR2 (germline): SGHTA, FQGTGA. V lost 6 bases and J lost 5; bases outside the gene matches: 0. CDR3 region: CASRGGETQYF. The CDR3 DNA sequence: TGTGCCAGCAGGGGGGGGGAGACCCAGTACTTC.

The chain is built from TRBV9 and TRBJ2-2, with 8 nucleotides matching TRBD2. CDR3 length: 16 amino acids. Germline values: CDR1 SGDLS, CDR2 YYNGEE. The ends lost 0 bases at V and 6 bases at J; junction bases unmatched: 7. DNA for the CDR3: TGTGCCAGCAGCGTAGCCAGCGGGAGCCTACCCGGGGAGCTGTTTTTT. Residues: CASSVASGSLPGELFF.

The chain links TRBV27 to TRBJ2-3; 10 bases are a match to TRBD2. Unmatched junction bases numbered 11, after V lost 5 bases and J lost 6 bases. The CDR3 runs 16 residues. CDR1 is MNHEY, CDR2 SMNVEV, per germline (reference sequence). CDR3 in amino acids: CASSRRSLAGDDTQYF. Here the CDR3 DNA reads TGTGCCAGCAGTCGGCGGAGCCTAGCGGGAGATGATACGCAGTATTTT.

The chain uses TRBV11-3 and TRBJ2-3, with 8 nucleotides matching TRBD2. V gave up 3 bases and J gave up 1 base; unmatched junction bases: 6. The germline CDR1 and CDR2 sequences are SGHNT and YENEEA. The CDR3 contains 16 residues. The CDR3 DNA reads as TGTGCCAGCAGCTTGGGACTAGAAATCGGCACAGATACGCAGTATTTT. Residues: CASSLGLEIGTDTQYF.

The rearrangement links TRBV10-3 to TRBJ1-5; 7 bases are shared with TRBD1. Germline lookup yields CDR1 ENHRY and CDR2 SYGVKD. This CDR3 has 15 residues. V lost 0 bases, J lost 7 bases, and 6 bases stayed unmatched. This CDR3 reads CAISESGQGGQPQHF. In DNA form, the CDR3 reads TGTGCCATCAGTGAGTCGGGTCAGGGGGGCCAGCCCCAGCATTTT.

V is TRBV28 and J is TRBJ2-4; 7 positions agree with TRBD1. The germline CDR1 and CDR2 sequences are MDHEN and SYDVKM. The J segment lost 4 bases and the V segment lost 8 bases, leaving 8 bases of the junction unmatched. The CDR3 runs 14 residues. CDR3 DNA: TGTGCCAGCTCAACACAGGGGACGAAAAACATTCAGTACTTC. This gives the protein CASSTQGTKNIQYF.

This sequence joins TRBV14 and TRBJ1-1; D gene unclear. From germline, CDR1 is SGHDN and CDR2 FVKESK. Deletions cut 0 bases from V and 0 bases from J, with 8 bases between. The CDR3 runs to 15 residues. CDR3 coding DNA: TGTGCCAGCAGCCAAGAAAGAGGGTTGAACACTGAAGCTTTCTTT. Protein product: CASSQERGLNTEAFF.

The V and J genes are TRBV30 and TRBJ2-7; the D gene is possibly TRBD1 (6 bases). The CDR3 runs to 13 residues. Germline V gene lookup returns CDR1 GTSNPN and CDR2 SVGIG (reference sequence). V was clipped by 5 bases and J by 2 bases, with 13 bases between them. CDR3 DNA: TGTGCCTGGGCCGGGACACCCCCCTACGAGCAGTACTTC. Residues: CAWAGTPPYEQYF.

The chain combines TRBV6-6 with TRBJ2-5; TRBD2 aligns across 11 bases. Matching the DNA end better, TRBJ2-7 makes the J call doubtful. The length of the CDR3 is 16 residues. Germline loops: CDR1 MNHNY, CDR2 SVGAGI (reference sequence). This chain's CDR3 is CASTETSGMTTYEQYF. CDR3 nucleotides: TGTGCCAGCACCGAGACTAGCGGGATGACAACCTACGAGCAGTACTTC.

J is TRBJ1-3 and V is TRBV6-5, with D possibly being TRBD1 (6 bases). Looked up from germline, CDR1 is MNHEY and CDR2 is SVGAGI. V shed 9 bases and J shed 4 bases, with 13 bases lying between them. The CDR3 has 13 amino acids. The CDR3 DNA reads as TGTGCCAGTTTTCAGGGGTCAGGAAACACCATATATTTT. This codes for CASFQGSGNTIYF.

J is TRBJ2-5 and V is TRBV18; weak D call: TRBD1 (5 bases). V lost 2 bases and J 0 bases, leaving 10 bases between the germline ends. This CDR3 is 15 amino acids long. Germline CDR1 KGHSH, CDR2 LQKENI. CDR3 nucleotides: TGTGCCAGCTCACCATACGACAGCTACCAAGAGACCCAGTACTTC. As protein: CASSPYDSYQETQYF.

The V gene is TRBV4-3, the J gene TRBJ2-1, with 9 bases aligning to TRBD2. V was pared by 2 bases and J by 0 bases, with 2 bases of the junction left unmatched. Looked up from germline, CDR1 is LGHNA and CDR2 is YSLEER. The CDR3 runs to 16 residues. CDR3 residues: CASSQTSGHSYNEQFF. The CDR3 nucleotides read TGCGCCAGCAGCCAAACTAGCGGGCACTCCTACAATGAGCAGTTCTTC.